What follows describes a single TCR beta chain. This sample was taken from a study of blood T cell repertoires in COVID-19. Across the whole study: PBMCs, B-cell-depleted T cells, or T cells provided the cDNA or gDNA that made up the material.

Germline V gene data show CDR1 as MNHEY and CDR2 as SMNVEV (reference sequence). The CDR3 covers 18 residues. With V trimmed by 6 bases and J by 0 bases, 10 bases remained unmatched. Study processing details: Estimated nucleated cell counts came from reference gene primer amplification. Sequenced by immunoSEQ multiplex PCR; TCRdb stores in-frame clones only, minus some. V, J and clone size are those of that table, while D and trimming were read from the DNA. The sample has fewer than 450,000 clones; around nine tenths are singletons. The chain combines TRBV27 with TRBJ1-6; 8 bases agree with TRBD1. The TCR originated in a woman between 18 and 29 years old who had recovered from COVID-19. The specimen was peripheral blood. CDR3 sequence: CASRADREVSSYNSPLHF. For the CDR3, the DNA is TGTGCCAGCAGGGCGGACAGGGAGGTTTCCTCCTATAATTCACCCCTCCACTTT.